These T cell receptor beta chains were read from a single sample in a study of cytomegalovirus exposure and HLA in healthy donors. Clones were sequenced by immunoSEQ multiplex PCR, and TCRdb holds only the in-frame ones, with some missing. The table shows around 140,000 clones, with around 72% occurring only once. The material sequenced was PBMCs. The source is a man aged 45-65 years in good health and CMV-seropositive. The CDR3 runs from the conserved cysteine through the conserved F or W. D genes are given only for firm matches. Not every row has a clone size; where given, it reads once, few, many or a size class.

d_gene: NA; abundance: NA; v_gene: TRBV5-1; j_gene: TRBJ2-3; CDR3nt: TGCGCCAGCAGCTTGGAAATAGTAAATACGCAGTATTTT; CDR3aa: CASSLEIVNTQYF
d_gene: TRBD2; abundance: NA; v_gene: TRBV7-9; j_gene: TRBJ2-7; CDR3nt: TGTGCCGTCGGTCGGCGGGAGTACGAGCAGTACTTC; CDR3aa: CAVGRREYEQYF
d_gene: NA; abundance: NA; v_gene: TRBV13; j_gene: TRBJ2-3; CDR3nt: TGTGCCAGCAGCCACACTGGACTTAGCACAGATACGCAGTATTTT; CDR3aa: CASSHTGLSTDTQYF
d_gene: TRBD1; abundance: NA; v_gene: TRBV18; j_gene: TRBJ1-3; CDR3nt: TGTGCCAGCTCACCCACAGGGGGCAACTCTGGAAACACCATATATTTT; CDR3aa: CASSPTGGNSGNTIYF
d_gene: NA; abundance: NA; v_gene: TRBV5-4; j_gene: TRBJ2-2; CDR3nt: TGTGCCAGCAGCTTGGACAGGGACGGGGAGCTGTTTTTT; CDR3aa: CASSLDRDGELFF
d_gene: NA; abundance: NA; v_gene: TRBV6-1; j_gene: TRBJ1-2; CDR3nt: TGTGCCAGCAGTGGCCGCGGTGATCAGGGCTATGGCTACACCTTC; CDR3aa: CASSGRGDQGYGYTF
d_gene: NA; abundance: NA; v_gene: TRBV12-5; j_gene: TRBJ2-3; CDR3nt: TGTGCTAGTGGTTTGGTACTCCGGGGTTCTAGCACAGATACGCAGTATTTT; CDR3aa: CASGLVLRGSSTDTQYF
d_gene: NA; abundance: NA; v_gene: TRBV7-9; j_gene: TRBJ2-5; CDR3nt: TGTGCCAGCAGCTTCGGAGGGGCACAAGAGACCCAGTACTTC; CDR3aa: CASSFGGAQETQYF
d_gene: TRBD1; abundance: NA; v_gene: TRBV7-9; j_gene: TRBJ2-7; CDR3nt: TGTGCCAGCAGCTTAACCCTGGGGACAGGGGTAATTTACGAGCAGTACTTC; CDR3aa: CASSLTLGTGVIYEQYF
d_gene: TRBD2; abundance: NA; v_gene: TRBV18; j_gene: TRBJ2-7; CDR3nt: TGTGCCAGCTCACCTTCTAGCGGGAGGAGCTCCTACGAGCAGTACTTC; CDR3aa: CASSPSSGRSSYEQYF
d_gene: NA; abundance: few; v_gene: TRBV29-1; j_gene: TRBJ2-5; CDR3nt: TGCAGCGTTGTGTCGGAGGGGGAGACCCAGTACTTC; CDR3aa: CSVVSEGETQYF
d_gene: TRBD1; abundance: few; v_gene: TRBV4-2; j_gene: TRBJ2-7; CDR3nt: TGTGCCAGCAGCCAAGTAGACAGGGGCGGCTACGAGCAGTACTTC; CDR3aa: CASSQVDRGGYEQYF
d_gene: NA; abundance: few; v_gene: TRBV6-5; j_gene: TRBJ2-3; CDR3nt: TGTGCCAGCAGTTACACCACTAGCACAGATACGCAGTATTTT; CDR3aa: CASSYTTSTDTQYF
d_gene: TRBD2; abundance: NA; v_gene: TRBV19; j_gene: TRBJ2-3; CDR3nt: TGTGCCAGTAGTATGAGCGGACTAGCGGGCTCAGATACGCAGTATTTT; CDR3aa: CASSMSGLAGSDTQYF
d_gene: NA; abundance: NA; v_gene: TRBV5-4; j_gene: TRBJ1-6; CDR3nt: TGTGCCAGCAGCCACCGACCAATCGGCGGTTTTTCACCCCTCCACTTT; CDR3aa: CASSHRPIGGFSPLHF
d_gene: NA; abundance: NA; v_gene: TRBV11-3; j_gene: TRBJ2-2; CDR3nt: TGTGCCAGCAGCCTAGGGGCATCGAACACCGGGGAGCTGTTTTTT; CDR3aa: CASSLGASNTGELFF
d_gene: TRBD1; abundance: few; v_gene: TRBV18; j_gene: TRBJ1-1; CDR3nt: TGTGCCAGCTCACCATATCGGGGGAGGACAGGGTCGTTGATGAACACTGAAGCTTTCTTT; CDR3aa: CASSPYRGRTGSLMNTEAFF
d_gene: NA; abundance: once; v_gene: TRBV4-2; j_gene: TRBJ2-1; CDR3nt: TGTGCCAGCAGTCCCAGGGTGAACCGCAATGAGCAGTTCTTC; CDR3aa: CASSPRVNRNEQFF
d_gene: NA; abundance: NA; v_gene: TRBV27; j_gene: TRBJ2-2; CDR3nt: TGTGCCAGCAGTTCCACCAGGGTGGCCGGGGAGCTGTTTTTT; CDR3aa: CASSSTRVAGELFF
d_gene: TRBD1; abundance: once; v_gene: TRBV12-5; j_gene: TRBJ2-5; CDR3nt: TGTGCTACTGGACAGGGGCCGGAGACCCAGTACTTC; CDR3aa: CATGQGPETQYF
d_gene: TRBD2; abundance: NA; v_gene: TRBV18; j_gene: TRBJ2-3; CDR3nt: TGTGCCAGCTCACGACTAGCTAGCACAGATACGCAGTATTTT; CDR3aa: CASSRLASTDTQYF
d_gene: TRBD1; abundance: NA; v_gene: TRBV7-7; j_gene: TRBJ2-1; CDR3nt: TGTGCCAGCAGCTTAGTGGGTGTGGGACAGGGAGGTGAGCAGTTCTTC; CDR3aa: CASSLVGVGQGGEQFF
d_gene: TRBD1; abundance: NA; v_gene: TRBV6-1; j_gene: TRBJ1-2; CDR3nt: TGTGCCAGCAGGGCGGACAGGGAGTACTATGGCTACACCTTC; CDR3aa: CASRADREYYGYTF
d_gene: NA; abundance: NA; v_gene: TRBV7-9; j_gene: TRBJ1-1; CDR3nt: TGTGCCAGCAGCTTAGCACAGGGCACTGAAGCTTTCTTT; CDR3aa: CASSLAQGTEAFF
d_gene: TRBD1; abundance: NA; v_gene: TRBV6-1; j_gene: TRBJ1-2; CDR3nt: TGTGCCAGCAGCTACGACAGGGGGACTTATGGCTACACCTTC; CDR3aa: CASSYDRGTYGYTF
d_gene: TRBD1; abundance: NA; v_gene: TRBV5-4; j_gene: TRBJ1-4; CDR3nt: TGTGCCAGCAGCTTGGAATTAGGAGGGACAGACAATTTT; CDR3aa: CASSLELGGTDNF
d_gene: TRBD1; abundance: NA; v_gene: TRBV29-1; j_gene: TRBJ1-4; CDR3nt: TGCAGCGTTCTACAGGGGGGTACTGAAAAACTGTTTTTT; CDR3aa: CSVLQGGTEKLFF